This T cell receptor beta chain was sequenced in a study of T cells in tumors after PD-1 blockade. The CDR3 is made up of 14 amino acids. Trimming stripped 4 bases from V and 8 bases from J, with 18 bases between. Profiled with immunoSEQ multiplex PCR; TCRdb holds only in-frame clones, not every one. The data contain around 60,000 clones, roughly 78% of them singletons. The receptor's source is a human donor with basal cell carcinoma. The input for sequencing was PBMCs, taken before anti-PD-1 treatment. The chain links TRBV5-7 to TRBJ1-2; no reliable D call. TRBV5-7 belongs to the ORF category, with a function that is uncertain. The CDR3 loop reads CASSPLKGPWGYTF. The CDR3 DNA reads TGTGCCAGCAGCCCCCTCAAGGGCCCTTGGGGCTACACCTTC.